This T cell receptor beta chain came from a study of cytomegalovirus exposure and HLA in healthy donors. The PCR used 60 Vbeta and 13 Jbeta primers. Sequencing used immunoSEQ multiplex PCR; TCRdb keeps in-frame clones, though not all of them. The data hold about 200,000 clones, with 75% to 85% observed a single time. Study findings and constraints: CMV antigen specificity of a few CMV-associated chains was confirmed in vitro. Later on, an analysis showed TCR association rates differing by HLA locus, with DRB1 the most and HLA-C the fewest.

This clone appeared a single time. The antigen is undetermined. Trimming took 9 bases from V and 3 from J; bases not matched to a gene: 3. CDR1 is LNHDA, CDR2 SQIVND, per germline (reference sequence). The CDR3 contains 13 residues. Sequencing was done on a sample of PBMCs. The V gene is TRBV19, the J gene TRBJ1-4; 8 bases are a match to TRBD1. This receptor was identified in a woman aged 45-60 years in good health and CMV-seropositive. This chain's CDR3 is CASGGQANEKLFF. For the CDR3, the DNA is TGTGCCAGCGGGGGACAGGCTAATGAAAAACTGTTTTTT. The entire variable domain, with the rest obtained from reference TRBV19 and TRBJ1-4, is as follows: DGGITQSPKYLFRKEGQNVTLSCEQNLNHDAMYWYRQDPGQGLRLIYYSQIVNDFQKGDIAEGYSVSREKKESFPLTVTSAQKNPTAFYLCASGGQANEKLFFGSGTQLSVL.